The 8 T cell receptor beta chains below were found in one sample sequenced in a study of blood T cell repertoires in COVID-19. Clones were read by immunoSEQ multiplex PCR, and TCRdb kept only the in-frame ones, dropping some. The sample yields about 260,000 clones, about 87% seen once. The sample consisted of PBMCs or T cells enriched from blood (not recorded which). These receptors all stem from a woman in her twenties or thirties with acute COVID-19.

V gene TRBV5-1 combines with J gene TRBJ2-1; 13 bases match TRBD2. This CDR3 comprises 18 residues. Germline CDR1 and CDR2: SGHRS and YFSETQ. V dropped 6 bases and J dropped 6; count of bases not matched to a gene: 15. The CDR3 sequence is CASTRGNSGLAGLNEQFF. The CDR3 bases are TGCGCCAGCACCCGAGGGAATTCGGGACTAGCGGGGCTCAATGAGCAGTTCTTC.

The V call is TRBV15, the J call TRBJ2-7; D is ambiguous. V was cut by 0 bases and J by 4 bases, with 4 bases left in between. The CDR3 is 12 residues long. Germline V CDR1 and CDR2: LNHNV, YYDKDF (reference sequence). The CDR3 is CATSRDSYEQYF. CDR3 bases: TGTGCCACCAGCAGAGACAGTTACGAGCAGTACTTC.

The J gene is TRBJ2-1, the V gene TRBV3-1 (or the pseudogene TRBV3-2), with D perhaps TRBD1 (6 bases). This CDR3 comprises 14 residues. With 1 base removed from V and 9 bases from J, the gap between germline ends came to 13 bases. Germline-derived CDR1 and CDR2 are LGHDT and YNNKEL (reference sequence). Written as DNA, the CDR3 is TGTGCCAGCAGCCAAGCCCGGGACACACGTGAGCAGTTCTTC. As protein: CASSQARDTREQFF.

As DNA, the CDR3 is TGTGCCAGTAGTGTCCGGGACTTCCCAACCGACGGCTACACCTTC. Protein sequence: CASSVRDFPTDGYTF. This chain links TRBV19 with TRBJ1-2, with a tentative D call TRBD1 (5 bases). The CDR3 has 15 amino acids. Germline V gene lookup returns CDR1 LNHDA and CDR2 SQIVND (reference sequence). V dropped 5 bases and J dropped 8 bases, with 21 bases sitting between them.

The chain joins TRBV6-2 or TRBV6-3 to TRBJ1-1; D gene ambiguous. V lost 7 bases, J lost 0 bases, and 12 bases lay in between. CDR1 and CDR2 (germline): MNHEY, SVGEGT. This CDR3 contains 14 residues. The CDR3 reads CASNPVPMNTEAFF. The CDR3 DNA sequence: TGTGCCAGCAACCCGGTGCCTATGAACACTGAAGCTTTCTTT.

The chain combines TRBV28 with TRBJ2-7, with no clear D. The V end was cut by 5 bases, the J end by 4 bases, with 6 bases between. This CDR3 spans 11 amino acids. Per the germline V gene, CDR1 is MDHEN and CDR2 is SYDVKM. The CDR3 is CASSPRYEQYF. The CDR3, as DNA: TGTGCCAGCAGTCCCCGTTACGAGCAGTACTTC.

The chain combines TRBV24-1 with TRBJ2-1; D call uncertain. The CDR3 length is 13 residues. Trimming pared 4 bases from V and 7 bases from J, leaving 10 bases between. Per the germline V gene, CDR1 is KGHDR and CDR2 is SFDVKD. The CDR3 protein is CATSETLRNEQFF. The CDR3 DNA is TGTGCCACCAGTGAAACCCTACGGAATGAGCAGTTCTTC.

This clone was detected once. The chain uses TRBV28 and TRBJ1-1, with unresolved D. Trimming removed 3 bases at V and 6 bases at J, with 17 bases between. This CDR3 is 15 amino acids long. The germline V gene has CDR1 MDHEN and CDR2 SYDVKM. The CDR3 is CASSFGSRVGSEAFF. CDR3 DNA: TGTGCCAGCAGTTTCGGCAGTCGGGTAGGCTCTGAAGCTTTCTTT.